The source of this T cell receptor beta chain is a study of type 1 regulatory T cells. Across the study: T-allo10 is a Tr1-enriched, alloantigen-specific CD4 T cell product made in vitro.

Broader study findings: Compared with non-Tr1 cells, Tr1 cells showed a narrower TCR repertoire.

Turning to this clonotype: The antigen remains undetermined.

MiXCR, run by TCRdb on the reads, gives a single entry per CDR3 protein. The repertoire holds over 55,000 distinct CDR3 sequences, roughly 49% seen once, with roughly 2.2% in the top ten. The CDR3 contains 13 residues. Trimming removed 4 bases at V and 6 bases at J, with 12 bases between. CDR1 and CDR2 (germline): SGHDT, YYEEEE. The specimen sequenced was cultured non-Tr1 T cells, either the whole culture or a sorted T cell fraction (not recorded which). The chain joins TRBV5-6 to TRBJ2-3, with D perhaps matching TRBD2 (7 bases). This TCR derives from a human donor in good health. In DNA form, the CDR3 reads TGTGCCAGCAGCGCCGGGGGGCGTGATACGCAGTATTTT. Translated, it gives CASSAGGRDTQYF.